This T cell receptor beta chain was sequenced in a study of radiotherapy plus CTLA-4 blockade in lung cancer. Lung cancer patients with chemo-refractory metastatic non-small-cell disease were given focal radiation plus CTLA-4 blockade with ipilimumab. The length of the CDR3 is 14 residues. The assay was immunoSEQ multiplex PCR, and TCRdb's table has in-frame clones only and misses some. The sample contains around 41,000 clones, roughly two thirds of which appear only once. The chain is built from TRBV21-1 and TRBJ1-1; TRBD1 was called by the table and not checked on the DNA. TRBV21-1 is termed a pseudogene. The sample was peripheral blood, taken from a patient treated with radiotherapy plus ipilimumab. The sequence came from a human donor with non-small cell lung cancer who had a partial response to radiotherapy plus ipilimumab. CDR3 sequence (DNA): TGTGCCAGCGCCAGACAGGCCCGGAGGACTGAAGCTTTCTTT. Translating gives CASARQARRTEAFF.